This TCR beta chain was retrieved from a study of somatic mutations in cytotoxic T cells in rheumatoid arthritis. Authors' data handling: Published virus-specific TCRB sequences were rarely matched by patient CD8+ clones larger than 1%. Sequenced by immunoSEQ multiplex PCR; TCRdb stores in-frame clones only, minus some. V, J and clone size reflect that table, while D and trimming were determined from the DNA. This table has approximately 14,000 clones, 65% to 75% appearing once. This TCR derives from an adult with rheumatoid arthritis. Sequencing input: CD8+ T cells sorted from blood.

CDR3 residues: CSVERGGAGGLETQYF. DNA of the CDR3: TGCAGCGTTGAAAGAGGGGGAGCGGGGGGATTGGAGACCCAGTACTTC. V is TRBV29-1 and J is TRBJ2-5; TRBD2 agrees at 9 bases. The CDR3 length is 16 residues. Trimming at V came to 2 bases and at J to 5 bases, leaving 12 bases not matched to a gene. Germline assignment: CDR1 SQVTM and CDR2 ANQGSEA.